The 32 T cell receptor beta chains below come from one sample, sequenced in a study of cytomegalovirus exposure and HLA in healthy donors. The protocol was immunoSEQ multiplex PCR, while the TCRdb copy is restricted to in-frame clones and leaves out a portion. The profile shows 150,000 to 180,000 clones, less than 90% of them singletons. Sequenced sample: PBMCs. The receptors shown here come from a man younger than 30 in good health and CMV-seropositive.

The chain couples TRBV30 to TRBJ1-3; TRBD1 matches 7 bases. Looked up from germline, CDR1 is GTSNPN and CDR2 is SVGIG (reference sequence). The CDR3 spans 14 residues. J lost 1 base, V lost 3 bases, and 3 bases had no gene match. The CDR3 protein is CAWSAGQSGNTIYF. DNA of the CDR3: TGTGCCTGGAGCGCGGGACAGTCTGGAAACACCATATATTTT.

This clone was seen once. The V and J genes are TRBV4-1 and TRBJ2-7, with a weak D call TRBD2 (7 bases). Trimming removed 0 bases from V and 6 bases from J, with 15 bases in between. The CDR3 has 15 residues. Germline assignment: CDR1 MGHRA and CDR2 YSYEKL. The CDR3 sequence: CASSQERRGRSEQYF. The CDR3 DNA sequence: TGCGCCAGCAGCCAAGAAAGGCGGGGGCGGTCCGAGCAGTACTTC.

Concerning this clone: Other DNA sequences within the sample encode an identical CDR3. CDR3 coding DNA: TGTGCCAGCAGCGTAGGTCTAGCGGAGTATAATGAGCAGTTCTTC. It is translated as CASSVGLAEYNEQFF. The rearrangement uses TRBV9 and TRBJ2-1, with TRBD2 matching 7 bases. This CDR3 has 15 amino acids. Looked up from germline, CDR1 is SGDLS and CDR2 is YYNGEE. V lost 0 bases to trimming and J lost 7 bases; unmatched junction nucleotides: 7.

This clone has a handful of counts. This sequence joins TRBV4-1 and TRBJ2-1, with 8 bases aligning to TRBD2. Losses at the gene ends were 0 bases for V and 9 bases for J; bases not matched to a gene: 4. Germline lookup yields CDR1 MGHRA and CDR2 YSYEKL. The CDR3 has 14 amino acids. CDR3 bases: TGCGCCAGCAGCCAAGATACCCTAGCGGGTGAGCAGTTCTTC. Translation gives CASSQDTLAGEQFF.

The chain has TRBV27 and TRBJ2-6; D is perhaps TRBD1 (5 bases). Trimming took 5 bases from V and 2 from J, leaving 16 bases between them. This CDR3 has 17 amino acids. Germline V gene data show CDR1 as MNHEY and CDR2 as SMNVEV (reference sequence). For the CDR3, the DNA is TGTGCCAGCAGTCCCACATGGGGCAATGCTGGGGCCAACGTCCTGACTTTC. It specifies CASSPTWGNAGANVLTF. Together with reference TRBV27 and TRBJ2-6, the CDR3 gives the full variable domain: EAQVTQNPRYLITVTGKKLTVTCSQNMNHEYMSWYRQDPGLGLRQIYYSMNVEVTDKGDVPEGYKVSRKEKRNFPLILESPSPNQTSLYFCASSPTWGNAGANVLTFGAGSRLTVL.

This chain uses TRBV2 with TRBJ1-4; D might be TRBD1 (6 bases). Germline V CDR1 and CDR2: SNHLY, FYNNEI. CDR3 length: 15 residues. V gave up 5 bases and J gave up 4 bases, with 14 bases separating them. CDR3: CASSKQGGDNEKLFF. The DNA of the CDR3 is TGTGCCAGCAGTAAACAGGGTGGGGATAATGAAAAACTGTTTTTT.

This rearrangement joins TRBV2 to TRBJ2-7; 8 bases agree with TRBD2. CDR3 length: 17 residues. Per the germline V gene, CDR1 is SNHLY and CDR2 is FYNNEI. V gave up 7 bases and J gave up 0 bases; unmatched junction bases: 14. CDR3 residues: CASTGSGSGGSSYEQYF. The CDR3 DNA reads as TGTGCCAGCACTGGTTCGGGGAGCGGGGGAAGCTCCTACGAGCAGTACTTC.

The CDR3 DNA is TGCGCCAGCAGCCAATCGCGGGGGGCTTCCTACAATGAGCAGTTCTTC. This sequence encodes CASSQSRGASYNEQFF. The rearrangement uses TRBV4-3 and TRBJ2-1, with TRBD2 identical over 8 bases. CDR1 and CDR2 from the germline V gene are LGHNA and YSLEER. The CDR3 consists of 16 residues. V gave up 2 bases and J gave up 1 base; unmatched junction bases: 4.

The rearrangement uses TRBV7-6 and TRBJ2-7; the match to TRBD1 covers 8 bases. V was pared by 5 bases and J by 2 bases, with 5 bases of the junction left unmatched. Germline V CDR1 and CDR2: SGHVS, FNYEAQ. This CDR3 has 14 amino acids. CDR3 in amino acids: CASSPGTGTYEQYF. The CDR3 DNA is TGTGCCAGCAGCCCTGGGACAGGCACCTACGAGCAGTACTTC.

This chain uses TRBV6-1 with TRBJ2-3; the D gene is possibly TRBD2 (6 bases). Trimming removed 11 bases from V and 0 bases from J, with 12 bases in between. CDR3 length: 13 amino acids. Germline loops: CDR1 MNHNS, CDR2 SASEGT. CDR3 coding DNA: TGTGCCGCGGGATTGCCTAGCACAGATACGCAGTATTTT. This encodes CAAGLPSTDTQYF.

The gene calls are TRBV15 and TRBJ1-6, with TRBD1 matching over 7 bases. The V gene's germline CDR1 is LNHNV and CDR2 YYDKDF (reference sequence). Germline trimming cut 5 bases from V and 8 bases from J; bases unmatched to any gene: 6. This CDR3 comprises 14 residues. The CDR3 protein is CATSGRQGDSPLHF. The CDR3 nucleotides are TGTGCCACCAGCGGAAGGCAGGGGGATTCACCCCTCCACTTT.

With respect to this clone: One end of the junction is discordant with germline, which a read error may explain. V usage is TRBV5-1 and J usage is TRBJ1-6; possible D gene TRBD1, 6 bases. Germline V gene lookup returns CDR1 SGHRS and CDR2 YFSETQ. There are 14 residues in the CDR3. The CDR3 here is CASSLSTGGSPLHF. For the CDR3, the DNA is TGTGCCAGCAGCCTTTCGACAGGCGGGTCACCCCTCCACTTT.

Only a few counts were recorded for this clone. Here the CDR3 reads CASSQEGQGYYGYTF. In DNA, the CDR3 is TGCGCCAGCAGCCAAGAGGGACAGGGGTATTATGGCTACACCTTC. V usage is TRBV4-1 and J usage is TRBJ1-2; 10 nucleotides align to TRBD1. This CDR3 contains 15 residues. The germline CDR1 and CDR2 sequences are MGHRA and YSYEKL. V was pared by 0 bases and J by 5 bases, with 3 bases of the junction left unmatched.

This rearrangement joins TRBV5-1 to TRBJ1-1; TRBD1 agrees at 9 bases. The CDR3 consists of 17 residues. After removal of 4 bases from V and 4 bases from J, the junction contained 14 bases not matched to a gene. Germline CDR1 and CDR2: SGHRS and YFSETQ. The CDR3 sequence: CASSPPAETGGGTEAFF. As DNA, the CDR3 is TGCGCCAGCAGCCCCCCCGCTGAGACAGGGGGTGGCACTGAAGCTTTCTTT.

The chain is built from TRBV11-2 and TRBJ1-2; 10 nucleotides align to TRBD1. The V gene's germline CDR1 is SGHAT and CDR2 FQNNGV. V was clipped by 1 base and J by 5 bases; unmatched bases: 4. The CDR3 covers 15 residues. CDR3 sequence reads: CASSLGGTGVYGYTF. The CDR3 nucleotides read TGTGCCAGCAGCTTAGGAGGGACAGGGGTTTATGGCTACACCTTC.

This chain links TRBV19 with TRBJ1-2; the D is unclear. Germline V gene data show CDR1 as LNHDA and CDR2 as SQIVND (reference sequence). The CDR3 is 12 residues long. V lost 3 bases, J lost 8 bases, and 10 bases lay in between. CDR3 in DNA: TGTGCCAGTAGTATGGAGGGTGCAGGCTACACCTTC. Translated, it gives CASSMEGAGYTF.

The CDR3 loop reads CASSIVRATWETNEKLFF. The CDR3 coding sequence is TGTGCCAGTAGTATAGTTCGGGCAACCTGGGAGACTAATGAAAAACTGTTTTTT. V is TRBV19 and J is TRBJ1-4; D not resolved. CDR1 LNHDA and CDR2 SQIVND come from the germline V gene (reference sequence). The germline V and J ends were trimmed by 1 base and 2 bases, with 17 bases remaining between them. There are 18 residues in the CDR3.

V and J are TRBV5-8 and TRBJ1-2; TRBD1 might be the D (6 bases). The CDR3 runs 15 residues. The germline V gene encodes CDR1 SGHTS and CDR2 YDEGEE. The V and J ends lost 4 bases and 3 bases respectively, with 16 bases between them. CDR3 residues: CASSSTGKEDYGYTF. As DNA, the CDR3 is TGTGCCAGCAGCAGCACAGGGAAGGAGGACTATGGCTACACCTTC. The whole variable domain, remainder taken from reference TRBV5-8 and TRBJ1-2, is EAGVTQSPTHLIKTRGQQATLRCSPISGHTSVYWYQQALGLGLQFLLWYDEGEERNRGNFPPRFSGRQFPNYSSELNVNALELEDSALYLCASSSTGKEDYGYTFGSGTRLTVV.

The chain combines TRBV4-2 with TRBJ2-3, with 11 nucleotides matching TRBD1. There are 18 residues in the CDR3. Germline CDR1 LGHNA, CDR2 YNFKEQ. The V gene end was trimmed by 1 base and the J gene end by 1 base; junction bases not matched to a gene: 7. Written as DNA, the CDR3 is TGTGCCAGCAGCCAAGCCGGCACGGGACAGGGGGGCACAGATACGCAGTATTTT. This encodes CASSQAGTGQGGTDTQYF.

The chain uses TRBV6-5 and TRBJ1-4; D remains ambiguous. Germline V gene sequence: CDR1 MNHEY, CDR2 SVGAGI. This CDR3 has 15 amino acids. V was trimmed by 5 bases and J by 4 bases, leaving 14 bases between them. The CDR3 DNA reads as TGTGCCAGCAGTGTCAGTATTGGCCTTAATGAAAAACTGTTTTTT. It encodes CASSVSIGLNEKLFF.

The chain has TRBV5-1 and TRBJ1-2; a weak D match, TRBD1 (6 bases). This CDR3 is 13 amino acids long. Trimming took off 6 bases at V and 5 bases at J, with 14 bases between the two ends. The germline V gene encodes CDR1 SGHRS and CDR2 YFSETQ. The CDR3 reads CASNEGDGYGYTF. The CDR3 region has the DNA TGCGCCAGCAATGAGGGGGACGGGTATGGCTACACCTTC.

V usage is TRBV19 and J usage is TRBJ2-5; D not certain. This CDR3 has 13 amino acids. The germline V gene has CDR1 LNHDA and CDR2 SQIVND (reference sequence). V lost 7 bases and J 9 bases, leaving 18 bases between the germline ends. CDR3 sequence: CASTAGSEGAQYF. The DNA for the CDR3 is TGTGCCAGTACCGCCGGGTCAGAAGGCGCCCAGTACTTC. Full variable domain (missing parts from reference TRBV19 and TRBJ2-5): DGGITQSPKYLFRKEGQNVTLSCEQNLNHDAMYWYRQDPGQGLRLIYYSQIVNDFQKGDIAEGYSVSREKKESFPLTVTSAQKNPTAFYLCASTAGSEGAQYFGPGTRLLVL.

The chain joins TRBV5-1 to TRBJ1-2; TRBD1 might be the D (5 bases). Germline CDR1 is SGHRS and CDR2 is YFSETQ. The CDR3 contains 13 residues. Trimming pared 4 bases from V and 3 bases from J, leaving 10 bases between. This CDR3 is CASSPDRYYGYTF. CDR3 nucleotide sequence: TGCGCCAGCAGCCCTGACAGATACTATGGCTACACCTTC. Supplemented by reference TRBV5-1 and TRBJ1-2, the full variable domain reads KAGVTQTPRYLIKTRGQQVTLSCSPISGHRSVSWYQQTPGQGLQFLFEYFSETQRNKGNFPGRFSGRQFSNSRSEMNVSTLELGDSALYLCASSPDRYYGYTFGSGTRLTVV.

This clone has just one count. The chain links TRBV5-4 to TRBJ2-3; D perhaps matches TRBD2 (6 bases). From germline, CDR1 is SGHNT and CDR2 YYREEE (reference sequence). V gave up 4 bases and J gave up 6 bases, with 15 bases separating them. The CDR3 totals 14 residues. The CDR3 is CASSPAGSGDTQYF. In DNA, the CDR3 is TGTGCCAGCAGCCCGGCGGGGAGCGGGGATACGCAGTATTTT. The entire variable domain, with the rest obtained from reference TRBV5-4 and TRBJ2-3, is as follows: ETGVTQSPTHLIKTRGQQVTLRCSSQSGHNTVSWYQQALGQGPQFIFQYYREEENGRGNFPPRFSGLQFPNYSSELNVNALELDDSALYLCASSPAGSGDTQYFGPGTRLTVL.

This clone was observed once. The chain uses TRBV7-2 and TRBJ1-2; 7 bases map to TRBD1. The CDR3 runs 15 residues. Germline V CDR1 and CDR2: SGHTA, FQGNSA. Unmatched junction bases numbered 3, after V lost 1 base and J lost 1 base. CDR3: CASSLESGGNYGYTF. The CDR3 DNA reads TGTGCCAGCAGCTTAGAATCAGGGGGTAACTATGGCTACACCTTC.

The chain recombines TRBV6-5 with TRBJ1-2, with D uncertain. CDR3 length equals 14 residues. The germline gives CDR1 MNHEY, CDR2 SVGAGI. V was shortened by 0 bases and J by 4 bases, with 9 bases between the two germline ends. In DNA form, the CDR3 reads TGTGCCAGCAGTTACTCGCGTACTTTCTATGGCTACACCTTC. It specifies CASSYSRTFYGYTF.

This chain links TRBV27 with TRBJ2-7; 13 bases are a match to TRBD2. J was trimmed by 2 bases and V by 5 bases; bases with no gene match: 12. Per the germline V gene, CDR1 is MNHEY and CDR2 is SMNVEV (reference sequence). The CDR3 is made up of 18 amino acids. The CDR3 is CASSTNRRGLAGTYEQYF. DNA for the CDR3: TGTGCCAGCAGTACAAACCGCCGGGGACTAGCGGGAACCTACGAGCAGTACTTC.

The chain links TRBV9 to TRBJ2-5; D unclear. Germline V gene lookup returns CDR1 SGDLS and CDR2 YYNGEE. The CDR3 length is 15 residues. Trimming cost V 3 bases and J 5 bases, with 17 bases left between them. The CDR3 reads CASSARVGMEETQYF. The CDR3 nucleotides read TGTGCCAGCAGCGCCCGCGTGGGTATGGAGGAGACCCAGTACTTC.

The chain is built from TRBV20-1 and TRBJ2-4, with 7 bases lining up with TRBD2. The germline V gene encodes CDR1 DFQATT and CDR2 SNEGSKA (reference sequence). This CDR3 is built from 11 residues. The CDR3 DNA follows: TGCAGCGCCTTATGGGGGGGCATTCAGTACTTC. It encodes CSALWGGIQYF.

This chain links TRBV5-1 with TRBJ2-3, with 8 bases identical to TRBD1. After removal of 2 bases from V and 0 bases from J, the junction contained 2 bases not matched to a gene. The CDR3 spans 15 residues. Germline V gene sequence: CDR1 SGHRS, CDR2 YFSETQ. For the CDR3, the DNA is TGCGCCAGCAGCTTCCAGGGGGCTAGCACAGATACGCAGTATTTT. Its translation is CASSFQGASTDTQYF.

CDR3 DNA: TGCGCCAGCAGCCACCCGGAGGTACGGGAGCAGTACTTC. It encodes CASSHPEVREQYF. The chain carries TRBV4-1 and TRBJ2-7; D might be TRBD2 (5 bases). Per the germline V gene, CDR1 is MGHRA and CDR2 is YSYEKL. V dropped 3 bases and J dropped 7 bases, with 13 bases sitting between them. The CDR3 contains 13 residues.

V and J are TRBV6-1 and TRBJ2-7; tentatively, D is TRBD1 (5 bases). This CDR3 has 13 residues. The ends were cut back, 3 bases at V and 3 bases at J, with 9 bases in the middle. Looked up from germline, CDR1 is MNHNS and CDR2 is SASEGT. For the CDR3, the DNA is TGTGCCAGCAGTGACCAGGGTCACTACGAGCAGTACTTC. Protein: CASSDQGHYEQYF.